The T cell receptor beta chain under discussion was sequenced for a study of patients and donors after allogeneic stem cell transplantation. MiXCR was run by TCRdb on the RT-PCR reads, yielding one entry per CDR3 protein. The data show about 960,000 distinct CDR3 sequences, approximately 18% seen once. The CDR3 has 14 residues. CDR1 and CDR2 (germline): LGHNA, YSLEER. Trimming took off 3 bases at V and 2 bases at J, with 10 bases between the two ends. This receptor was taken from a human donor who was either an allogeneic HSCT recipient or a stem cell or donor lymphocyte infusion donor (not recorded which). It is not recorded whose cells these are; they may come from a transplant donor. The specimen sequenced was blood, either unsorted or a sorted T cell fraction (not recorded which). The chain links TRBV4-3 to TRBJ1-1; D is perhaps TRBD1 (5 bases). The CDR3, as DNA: TGCGCCAGCAGCCAGGACACCTCAAACACTGAAGCTTTCTTT. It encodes CASSQDTSNTEAFF.